The clone carrying this T cell receptor (beta chain) appeared many times. Antigen unknown. The data originate from a study of early T cells in non-severe SARS-CoV-2 infection. Whole-study context: Chains from this unsorted whole-blood bulk RNA could not be paired.

Study findings and constraints: Matching with VDJdb favored anti-spike CD8 responses (missing private and CD4 specificities).

Unique molecular identifiers were added to individual cDNA molecules. TCRdb called the 5' RACE reads again in MiXCR, with one record for every CDR3 protein. The table lists tens of thousands of distinct CDR3 sequences, roughly 10% of them singletons. This receptor was obtained from an adult who was a healthcare worker with PCR-confirmed SARS-CoV-2 infection or an uninfected control (not recorded which). Sequencing input: whole blood.

CDR3: CASSVTSYEQYF. The CDR3 DNA follows: TGTGCCAGCAGTGTAACCTCCTACGAGCAGTACTTC. The V gene is TRBV2, the J gene TRBJ2-7; the D is unclear. V was trimmed by 4 bases and J by 0 bases, leaving 4 bases between them. Germline V gene data show CDR1 as SNHLY and CDR2 as FYNNEI. The CDR3 spans 12 residues.